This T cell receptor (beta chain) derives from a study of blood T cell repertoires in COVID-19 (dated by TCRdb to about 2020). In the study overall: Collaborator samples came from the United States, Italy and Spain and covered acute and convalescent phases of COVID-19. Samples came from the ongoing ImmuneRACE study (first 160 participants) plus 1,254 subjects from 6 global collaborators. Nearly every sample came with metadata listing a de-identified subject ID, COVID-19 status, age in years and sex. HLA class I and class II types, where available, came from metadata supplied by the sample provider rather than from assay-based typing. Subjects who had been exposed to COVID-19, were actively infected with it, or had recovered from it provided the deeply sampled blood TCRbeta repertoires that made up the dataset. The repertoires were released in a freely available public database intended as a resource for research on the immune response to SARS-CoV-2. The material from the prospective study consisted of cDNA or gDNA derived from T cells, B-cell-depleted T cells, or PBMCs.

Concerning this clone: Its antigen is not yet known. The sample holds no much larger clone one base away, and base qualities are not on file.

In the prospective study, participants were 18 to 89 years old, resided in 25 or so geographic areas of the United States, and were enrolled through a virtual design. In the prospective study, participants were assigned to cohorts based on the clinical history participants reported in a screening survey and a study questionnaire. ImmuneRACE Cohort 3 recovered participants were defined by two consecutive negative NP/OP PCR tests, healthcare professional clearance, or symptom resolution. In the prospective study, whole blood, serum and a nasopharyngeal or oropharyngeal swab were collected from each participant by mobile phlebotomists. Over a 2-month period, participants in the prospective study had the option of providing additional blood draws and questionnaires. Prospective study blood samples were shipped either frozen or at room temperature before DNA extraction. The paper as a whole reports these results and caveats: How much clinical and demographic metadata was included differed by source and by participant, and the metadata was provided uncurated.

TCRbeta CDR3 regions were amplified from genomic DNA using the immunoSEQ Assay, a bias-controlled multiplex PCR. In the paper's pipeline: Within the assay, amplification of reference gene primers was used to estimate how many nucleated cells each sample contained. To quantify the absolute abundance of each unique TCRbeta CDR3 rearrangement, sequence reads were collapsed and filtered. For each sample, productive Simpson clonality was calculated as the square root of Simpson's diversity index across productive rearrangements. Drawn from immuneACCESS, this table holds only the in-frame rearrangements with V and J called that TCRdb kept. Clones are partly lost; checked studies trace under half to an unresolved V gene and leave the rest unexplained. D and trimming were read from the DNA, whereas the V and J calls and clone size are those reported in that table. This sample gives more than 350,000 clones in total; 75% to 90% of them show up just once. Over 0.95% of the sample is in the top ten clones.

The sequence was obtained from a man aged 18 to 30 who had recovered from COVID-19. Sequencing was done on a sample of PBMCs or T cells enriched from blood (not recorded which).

Read as DNA, the sequence is TGTGCCAGCAGCTTACAGGGGAGTGGCTATGGCTACACCTTC. Its translation reads: CASSLQGSGYGYTF. The sequence joins TRBV5-4 to TRBJ1-2; 7 nucleotides in the junction match TRBD1. V is trimmed back by 2 bases and J by 4 bases, and the junction contains 5 bases that no gene match accounts for. Sequences SGHNT (CDR1) and YYREEE (CDR2) are obtained from the germline V gene (reference sequence). From the cysteine up to the phenylalanine, the CDR3 has a length of 14 residues. Left in the record is the CDR3 DNA by itself, 42 bases read in frame from the first base.